Listed below are T cell receptor beta chains from one sample, sequenced in a study of breast tumors, draining lymph nodes, adjacent tissues. MiXCR was run by TCRdb on the multiplex PCR reads, yielding one entry per CDR3 protein. The sample has 45,000 or so distinct CDR3 sequences; more than 20% are singletons. Sequencing used breast tumor tissue. These receptors all stem from a female donor with breast cancer. Some clones in this sample may be carry-over from other donors' samples. The CDR3 runs from the conserved cysteine through the conserved F or W. Each record gives: clone size, V gene, J gene, D gene, CDR3 protein, CDR3 DNA. The D gene is left open where the match is weak. Size tells how often a clone was seen (once, few, many) or the class of an expanded clone, and some rows leave it out.

clone_size: many; v_call: TRBV20-1; j_call: TRBJ2-7; d_call: TRBD2; cdr3_aa: CSAALTSGRGRSYEQYF; cdr3_nt: TGCAGTGCTGCGTTGACTAGCGGGAGGGGTCGGTCCTACGAGCAGTACTTC
clone_size: .; v_call: TRBV24-1; j_call: TRBJ1-2; d_call: TRBD1; cdr3_aa: CATSARQGSVYGYTF; cdr3_nt: TGTGCCACCAGTGCCCGACAGGGATCCGTCTATGGCTACACCTTC
clone_size: many; v_call: TRBV12-3/TRBV12-4; j_call: TRBJ1-6; d_call: .; cdr3_aa: CASSSGYRRDSPLHF; cdr3_nt: TGTGCCAGCAGTTCCGGCTATCGTCGGGATTCACCCCTTCACTTT
clone_size: few; v_call: TRBV9; j_call: TRBJ2-4; d_call: TRBD2; cdr3_aa: CASSPGASGRRPVAKNIQYF; cdr3_nt: TGTGCCAGCAGCCCCGGGGCTAGCGGGAGAAGACCGGTAGCCAAAAACATTCAGTACTTC
clone_size: .; v_call: TRBV28; j_call: TRBJ2-7; d_call: .; cdr3_aa: CAGRTHGSGYEQYF; cdr3_nt: TGTGCTGGCAGGACCCACGGTAGCGGCTACGAGCAGTACTTC
clone_size: many; v_call: TRBV18; j_call: TRBJ2-1; d_call: .; cdr3_aa: CASSRDESSYNEQFF; cdr3_nt: TGTGCCAGCTCACGGGATGAGAGTTCCTACAATGAGCAGTTCTTC
clone_size: .; v_call: TRBV7-9; j_call: TRBJ2-3; d_call: .; cdr3_aa: CASSLLVGDTQYF; cdr3_nt: TGTGCCAGCAGCCTTCTTGTAGGAGATACGCAGTATTTT
clone_size: many; v_call: TRBV6-1; j_call: TRBJ2-7; d_call: .; cdr3_aa: CATQGPYEQYF; cdr3_nt: TGTGCCACCCAGGGCCCCTACGAGCAGTACTTC
clone_size: many; v_call: TRBV5-1; j_call: TRBJ2-7; d_call: .; cdr3_aa: CASSLGKVEGYEQYF; cdr3_nt: TGCGCCAGCAGCTTAGGTAAGGTCGAGGGCTACGAGCAGTACTTC
clone_size: .; v_call: TRBV19; j_call: TRBJ2-1; d_call: TRBD1; cdr3_aa: CASSDGTVVRDEQFF; cdr3_nt: TGTGCCAGTAGTGACGGGACAGTGGTACGGGATGAGCAGTTCTTC
clone_size: many; v_call: TRBV19; j_call: TRBJ1-5; d_call: .; cdr3_aa: CASSIEFYSNQPQHF; cdr3_nt: TGTGCCAGTAGTATAGAGTTTTATAGCAATCAGCCCCAGCATTTT
clone_size: .; v_call: TRBV11-2; j_call: TRBJ2-3; d_call: TRBD2; cdr3_aa: CASSIIAGFGTQYF; cdr3_nt: TGTGCCAGCAGCATCATAGCGGGGTTTGGTACGCAGTATTTT
clone_size: few; v_call: TRBV29-1; j_call: TRBJ2-5; d_call: TRBD1; cdr3_aa: CSVEPDRGRGETQYF; cdr3_nt: TGCAGCGTCGAGCCGGACAGGGGGAGGGGAGAGACCCAGTACTTC
clone_size: many; v_call: TRBV20-1; j_call: TRBJ2-7; d_call: TRBD2; cdr3_aa: CSADPLTSGILNEQYF; cdr3_nt: TGCAGTGCTGATCCCCTGACTAGCGGGATCCTCAACGAGCAGTACTTC
clone_size: many; v_call: TRBV11-2; j_call: TRBJ2-1; d_call: .; cdr3_aa: CASSLGWSSYNEQFF; cdr3_nt: TGTGCCAGCAGCTTAGGGTGGAGCTCCTACAATGAGCAGTTCTTC
clone_size: many; v_call: TRBV12-3/TRBV12-4; j_call: TRBJ2-2; d_call: .; cdr3_aa: CASSLQYTGELFF; cdr3_nt: TGTGCCAGCAGTTTACAATACACCGGGGAGCTGTTTTTT
clone_size: many; v_call: TRBV20-1; j_call: TRBJ2-7; d_call: TRBD1; cdr3_aa: CSASDRGYAYEQYF; cdr3_nt: TGCAGTGCTTCGGACAGGGGATATGCCTACGAGCAGTACTTC
clone_size: many; v_call: TRBV7-2; j_call: TRBJ1-2; d_call: .; cdr3_aa: CASSLARGYTF; cdr3_nt: TGTGCCAGCAGCTTAGCTCGTGGCTACACCTTC
clone_size: .; v_call: TRBV5-1; j_call: TRBJ1-1; d_call: .; cdr3_aa: CASSLQDSNTEAFF; cdr3_nt: TGCGCCAGCAGCTTGCAGGACTCGAACACTGAAGCTTTCTTT
clone_size: many; v_call: TRBV20-1; j_call: TRBJ1-6; d_call: .; cdr3_aa: CSATTGLGNPPLHF; cdr3_nt: TGCAGTGCCACCACGGGGCTGGGGAATCCACCCCTCCACTTT
clone_size: many; v_call: TRBV15; j_call: TRBJ2-3; d_call: TRBD1; cdr3_aa: CATSNRDRGSDTQYF; cdr3_nt: TGTGCCACCAGCAACCGGGACAGGGGTTCAGATACGCAGTATTTT
clone_size: .; v_call: TRBV12-3/TRBV12-4; j_call: TRBJ1-1; d_call: .; cdr3_aa: CASSLGPNTEAFF; cdr3_nt: TGTGCCAGCAGTTTAGGACCGAACACTGAAGCTTTCTTT
clone_size: many; v_call: TRBV10-3; j_call: TRBJ2-1; d_call: .; cdr3_aa: CAISEGTDHNEQFF; cdr3_nt: TGTGCCATCAGTGAGGGAACAGACCACAATGAGCAGTTCTTC
clone_size: many; v_call: TRBV20-1; j_call: TRBJ2-3; d_call: TRBD1; cdr3_aa: CSARPGQGYTDTQYF; cdr3_nt: TGCAGTGCTAGGCCGGGACAGGGTTACACAGATACGCAGTATTTT
clone_size: few; v_call: TRBV5-6; j_call: TRBJ2-1; d_call: TRBD2; cdr3_aa: CASSLAFRSAGMGYEQFF; cdr3_nt: TGTGCCAGCAGCTTGGCTTTTCGTTCAGCGGGGATGGGCTATGAGCAGTTCTTC
clone_size: few; v_call: TRBV19; j_call: TRBJ2-5; d_call: .; cdr3_aa: CASSMNYRWGTQYF; cdr3_nt: TGTGCCAGTAGTATGAACTACCGGTGGGGGACCCAGTACTTC
clone_size: many; v_call: TRBV24-1; j_call: TRBJ2-3; d_call: TRBD2; cdr3_aa: CATSDRTSGGDRGTQYF; cdr3_nt: TGTGCCACCAGTGACCGGACTAGCGGGGGGGACCGGGGTACGCAGTATTTT